This TCR beta chain derives from a study of control samples from healthy donors and cancer patients. This CDR3 contains 16 residues. CDR1 SGDLS and CDR2 YYNGEE come from the germline V gene. V was pared by 4 bases and J by 4 bases, with 9 bases of the junction left unmatched. Sequencing used immunoSEQ multiplex PCR; TCRdb keeps in-frame clones, though not all of them. Of about 79,000 clones detected, roughly 93% appear once; the ten largest clones hold 1.3%. The genes are TRBV9 and TRBJ1-2; TRBD1 aligns across 11 bases. The sample was PBMCs. This TCR was recovered from a woman in her thirties or forties with lung cancer. Here the CDR3 reads CASSPGQGASPYGYTF. CDR3 in DNA: TGTGCCAGCAGCCCCGGACAGGGGGCAAGTCCCTATGGCTACACCTTC. Using reference TRBV9 and TRBJ1-2 for the parts outside the CDR3, the full variable domain is DSGVTQTPKHLITATGQRVTLRCSPRSGDLSVYWYQQSLDQGLQFLIQYYNGEERAKGNILERFSAQQFPDLHSELNLSSLELGDSALYFCASSPGQGASPYGYTFGSGTRLTVV.